The clone carrying this T cell receptor (beta chain) turned up a few times. Unique molecular identifiers featured in how the TCRbeta library was prepared. A single record per CDR3 protein comes from TCRdb applying MiXCR to the PCR reads. The repertoire consists of a few hundred thousand distinct CDR3 sequences, with 10% occurring once and the leading ten covering more than 2%. The ends were cut back, 1 base at V and 6 bases at J, with 16 bases in the middle. Germline V gene sequence: CDR1 LGHNA, CDR2 YSLEER. The length of the CDR3 is 15 residues. This specimen comes from a study of T-cell reconstitution after alpha-beta-depleted transplantation in children.

The source of this sequence is a human donor who donated a stem cell graft to a child with acute lymphoblastic leukemia. Here the sequenced sample was PBMCs from the stem cell graft donor, taken from the stem cell graft. The chain employs TRBV4-3 and TRBJ2-7, with a tentative D call TRBD2 (5 bases). CDR3 amino acids: CASSQVPGTGSEQYF. The CDR3 DNA is TGCGCCAGCAGCCAAGTCCCTGGTACGGGAAGCGAGCAGTACTTC.